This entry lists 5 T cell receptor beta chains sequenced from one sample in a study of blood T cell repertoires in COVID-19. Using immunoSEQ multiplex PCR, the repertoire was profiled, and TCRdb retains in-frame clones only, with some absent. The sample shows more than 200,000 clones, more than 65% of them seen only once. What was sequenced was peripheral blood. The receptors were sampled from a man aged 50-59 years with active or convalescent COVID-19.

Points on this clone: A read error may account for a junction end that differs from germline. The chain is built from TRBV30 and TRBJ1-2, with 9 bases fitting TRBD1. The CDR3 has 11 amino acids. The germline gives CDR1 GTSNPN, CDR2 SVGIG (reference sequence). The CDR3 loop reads CAWLLRDRARF. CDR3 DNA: TGTGCCTGGCTCCTCCGGGACAGGGCCCGTTTC.

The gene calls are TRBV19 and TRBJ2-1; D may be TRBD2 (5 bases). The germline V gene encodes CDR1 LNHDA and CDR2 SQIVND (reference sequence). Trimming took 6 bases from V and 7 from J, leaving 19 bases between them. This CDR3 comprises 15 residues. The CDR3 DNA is TGTGCCAGTAGGGCCCTCGGGGTCCCGGGGAATGAGCAGTTCTTC. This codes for CASRALGVPGNEQFF.

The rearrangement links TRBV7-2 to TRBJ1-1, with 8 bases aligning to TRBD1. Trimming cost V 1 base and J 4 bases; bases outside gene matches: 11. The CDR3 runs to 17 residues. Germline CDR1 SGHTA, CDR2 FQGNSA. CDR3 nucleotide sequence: TGTGCCAGCAGCTTAGTCGGATCGGGCAGGGGGCTCACTGAAGCTTTCTTT. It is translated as CASSLVGSGRGLTEAFF.

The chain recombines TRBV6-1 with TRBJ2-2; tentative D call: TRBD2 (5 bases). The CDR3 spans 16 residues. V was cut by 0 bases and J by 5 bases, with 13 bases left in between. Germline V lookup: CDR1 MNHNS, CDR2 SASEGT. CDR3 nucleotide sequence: TGTGCCAGCAGTGAAGCGCGTGGCAGCGGTACCGGGGAGCTGTTTTTT. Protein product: CASSEARGSGTGELFF.

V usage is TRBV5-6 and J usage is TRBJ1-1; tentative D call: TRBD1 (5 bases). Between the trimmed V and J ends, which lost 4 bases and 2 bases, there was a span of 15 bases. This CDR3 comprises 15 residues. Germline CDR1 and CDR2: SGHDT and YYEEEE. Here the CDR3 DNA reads TGTGCCAGCAGCCCAGACAGACAAATTAACACTGAAGCTTTCTTT. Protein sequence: CASSPDRQINTEAFF.